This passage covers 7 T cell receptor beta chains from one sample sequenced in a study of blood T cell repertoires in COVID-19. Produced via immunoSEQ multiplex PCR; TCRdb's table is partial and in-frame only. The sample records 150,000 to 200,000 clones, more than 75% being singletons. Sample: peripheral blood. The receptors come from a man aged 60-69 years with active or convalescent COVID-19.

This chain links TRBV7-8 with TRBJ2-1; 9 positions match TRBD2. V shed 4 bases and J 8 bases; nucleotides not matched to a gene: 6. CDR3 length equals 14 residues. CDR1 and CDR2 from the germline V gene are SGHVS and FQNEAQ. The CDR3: CASSSGLAFYEQFF. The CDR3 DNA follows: TGTGCCAGCAGCTCGGGACTAGCTTTCTATGAGCAGTTCTTC.

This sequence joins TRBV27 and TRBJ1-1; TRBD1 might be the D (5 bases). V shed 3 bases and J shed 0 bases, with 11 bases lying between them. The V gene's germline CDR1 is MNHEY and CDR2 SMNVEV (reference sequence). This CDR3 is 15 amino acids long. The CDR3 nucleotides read TGTGCCAGCAGTTTGTATCCAGGGTTGAACACTGAAGCTTTCTTT. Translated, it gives CASSLYPGLNTEAFF.

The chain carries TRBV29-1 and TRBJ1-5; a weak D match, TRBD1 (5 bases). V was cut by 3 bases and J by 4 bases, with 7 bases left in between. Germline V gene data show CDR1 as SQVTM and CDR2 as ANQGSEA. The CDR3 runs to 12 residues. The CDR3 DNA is TGCAGCGTTGAGACAGAGAATCAGCCCCAGCATTTT. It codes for CSVETENQPQHF.

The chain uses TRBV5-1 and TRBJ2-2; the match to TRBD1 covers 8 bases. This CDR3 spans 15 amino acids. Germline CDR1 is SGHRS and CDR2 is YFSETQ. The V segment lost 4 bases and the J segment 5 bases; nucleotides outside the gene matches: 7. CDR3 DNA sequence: TGCGCCAGCAGCGTACAGGGGGGAGGAACCGGGGAGCTGTTTTTT. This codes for CASSVQGGGTGELFF.

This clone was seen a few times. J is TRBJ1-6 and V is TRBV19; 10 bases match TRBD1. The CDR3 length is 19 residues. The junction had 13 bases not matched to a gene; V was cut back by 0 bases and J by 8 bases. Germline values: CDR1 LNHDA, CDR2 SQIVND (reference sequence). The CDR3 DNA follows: TGTGCCAGTAGTATAGATCGTGGGACAGGGGCCAGGAGGTATTCACCCCTCCACTTT. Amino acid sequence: CASSIDRGTGARRYSPLHF.

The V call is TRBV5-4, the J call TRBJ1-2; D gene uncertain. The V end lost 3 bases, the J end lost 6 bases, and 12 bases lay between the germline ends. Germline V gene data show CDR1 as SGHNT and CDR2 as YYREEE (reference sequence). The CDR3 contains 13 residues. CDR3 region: CASSWEDRNGYTF. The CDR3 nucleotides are TGTGCCAGCAGCTGGGAGGATAGGAATGGCTACACCTTC.

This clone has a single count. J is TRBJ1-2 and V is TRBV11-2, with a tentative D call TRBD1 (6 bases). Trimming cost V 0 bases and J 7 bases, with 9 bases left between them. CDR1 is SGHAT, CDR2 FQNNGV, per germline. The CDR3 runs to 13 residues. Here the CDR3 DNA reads TGTGCCAGCAGCTTAGAGGGGGGGGCTGGCTACACCTTC. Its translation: CASSLEGGAGYTF.